The 19 T cell receptor beta chains below were found in one sample sequenced in a study of blood T cell repertoires in COVID-19. Sequencing used immunoSEQ multiplex PCR; TCRdb keeps in-frame clones, though not all of them. The profile shows over 25,000 clones, around 83% of them singletons. Input material: peripheral blood. Every receptor here comes from a man aged 65 to 79 with acute or convalescent COVID-19.

The V and J genes are TRBV18 and TRBJ1-2; TRBD1 agrees at 7 bases. The CDR3 is 14 residues long. In germline, CDR1 is KGHSH, CDR2 LQKENI. The V segment lost 0 bases and the J segment 8 bases; nucleotides outside the gene matches: 6. The chain's CDR3 is CASSPPQGVYGYTF. The CDR3 region has the DNA TGTGCCAGCTCACCACCGCAGGGGGTCTACGGCTACACCTTC.

The V and J genes are TRBV10-3 and TRBJ2-2; D possibly corresponds to TRBD2 (6 bases). This CDR3 spans 14 amino acids. The V end lost 11 bases, the J end lost 3 bases, and 16 bases lay between the germline ends. The germline gives CDR1 ENHRY, CDR2 SYGVKD. This CDR3 is CAGGAGKDTGELFF. The CDR3 DNA reads TGTGCCGGGGGAGCGGGTAAGGACACCGGGGAGCTGTTTTTT.

The chain uses TRBV6-2 or TRBV6-3 and TRBJ1-1; D gene ambiguous. Per germline, CDR1 MNHEY and CDR2 SVGEGT. V was trimmed by 2 bases and J by 11 bases, leaving 18 bases between them. The CDR3 runs to 14 residues. In DNA, the CDR3 is TGTGCCAGCAGTTACGGGCCCCAGGTCGCGGGGGCTTTCTTT. Residues: CASSYGPQVAGAFF.

The chain carries TRBV10-3 and TRBJ1-5; 7 bases fit TRBD1. This CDR3 has 14 amino acids. V was pared by 3 bases and J by 6 bases, with 5 bases of the junction left unmatched. Germline CDR1 is ENHRY and CDR2 is SYGVKD. The CDR3 is CAISERGQFQPQHF. CDR3 DNA sequence: TGTGCCATCAGTGAAAGGGGGCAGTTTCAGCCCCAGCATTTT.

The chain joins TRBV27 to TRBJ2-1; TRBD1 agrees at 8 bases. The V segment lost 6 bases and the J segment 9 bases; nucleotides outside the gene matches: 16. Per the germline V gene, CDR1 is MNHEY and CDR2 is SMNVEV (reference sequence). The CDR3 has 16 amino acids. The CDR3 sequence: CASRLTPSPGGIEQFF. The CDR3 nucleotides read TGTGCCAGCAGACTTACCCCCTCGCCAGGGGGCATTGAGCAGTTCTTC.

This sequence joins TRBV28 and TRBJ2-3; D may be TRBD1 (7 bases). CDR3 length: 16 amino acids. Deletions cut 6 bases from V and 3 bases from J, with 19 bases between. Germline CDR1 and CDR2: MDHEN and SYDVKM. CDR3 amino acids: CASSSPGGGSTDTQYF. CDR3 sequence (DNA): TGTGCCAGCAGCTCCCCAGGGGGAGGATCGACAGATACGCAGTATTTT.

CDR3 protein: CASSPNREGEQFF. The CDR3 DNA reads as TGTGCCAGCAGCCCAAATAGGGAGGGTGAGCAGTTCTTC. The chain joins TRBV11-1 to TRBJ2-1; 7 nucleotides line up with TRBD2. CDR1 is SGHAT and CDR2 is FQDESV in the germline V gene (reference sequence). The CDR3 consists of 13 residues. The ends lost 5 bases at V and 9 bases at J; junction bases unmatched: 7.

This chain joins TRBV6-1 and TRBJ1-4; D not resolved. The CDR3 runs to 15 residues. CDR1 is MNHNS and CDR2 is SASEGT in the germline V gene. The V end lost 0 bases, the J end lost 6 bases, and 11 bases lay between the germline ends. The CDR3, as DNA: TGTGCCAGCAGTGAAGCGGGAGGGTTTGATGAAAAACTGTTTTTT. Amino acids: CASSEAGGFDEKLFF.

J is TRBJ2-2 and V is TRBV18; 7 nucleotides match TRBD1. This CDR3 has 15 amino acids. V lost 4 bases to trimming and J lost 1 base; unmatched junction nucleotides: 3. Germline CDR1 and CDR2: KGHSH and LQKENI. CDR3 residues: CASSLRQGNTGELFF. Written as DNA, the CDR3 is TGTGCCAGCTCACTTAGACAGGGGAACACCGGGGAGCTGTTTTTT.

This clone was recorded at least ten times. J is TRBJ1-2 and V is TRBV30; 9 bases fit TRBD1. CDR1 and CDR2 (germline): GTSNPN, SVGIG (reference sequence). CDR3 size: 13 residues. V was clipped by 3 bases and J by 7 bases; unmatched bases: 6. The CDR3, as DNA: TGTGCCTGGAGGGGACAGGGCCAAGGTGGCTACACCTTC. Translated, it gives CAWRGQGQGGYTF.

The gene calls are TRBV9 and TRBJ2-2; 7 bases line up with TRBD2. V lost 2 bases to trimming and J lost 4 bases; unmatched junction nucleotides: 8. Looked up from germline, CDR1 is SGDLS and CDR2 is YYNGEE. The CDR3 has 16 residues. The CDR3 is CASSVAGLVSTGELFF. CDR3 coding DNA: TGTGCCAGCAGCGTTGCAGGACTAGTCTCCACCGGGGAGCTGTTTTTT.

The chain couples TRBV30 to TRBJ2-7; no clear D gene. CDR1 and CDR2 (germline): GTSNPN, SVGIG (reference sequence). CDR3 length: 14 amino acids. Trimming took off 3 bases at V and 6 bases at J, with 18 bases between the two ends. The CDR3 loop reads CAWSPGGPQPEQYF. The CDR3, as DNA: TGTGCCTGGAGCCCCGGCGGTCCTCAGCCCGAGCAGTACTTC. Variable domain in full (rest from reference TRBV30 and TRBJ2-7): SQTIHQWPATLVQPVGSPLSLECTVEGTSNPNLYWYRQAAGRGLQLLFYSVGIGQISSEVPQNLSASRPQDRQFILSSKKLLLSDSGFYLCAWSPGGPQPEQYFGPGTRLTVT.

The chain employs TRBV19 and TRBJ2-1; TRBD1 agrees at 10 bases. Germline V gene data show CDR1 as LNHDA and CDR2 as SQIVND (reference sequence). V lost 7 bases to trimming and J lost 7 bases; unmatched junction nucleotides: 7. CDR3 length: 14 amino acids. For the CDR3, the DNA is TGTGCCAGTATAGACAGGGGGCGAAGGAATGAGCAGTTCTTC. Translating it yields CASIDRGRRNEQFF.

This clone has only a few counts. The chain joins TRBV27 to TRBJ2-1, with D perhaps TRBD2 (5 bases). Germline V gives CDR1 MNHEY, CDR2 SMNVEV (reference sequence). The CDR3 runs 13 residues. Trimming stripped 2 bases from V and 9 bases from J, with 11 bases between. The CDR3: CASSLSGYGEQFF. In DNA, the CDR3 is TGTGCCAGCAGTTTAAGCGGCTACGGTGAGCAGTTCTTC.

The V and J genes are TRBV7-2 and TRBJ1-1; D is unclear. Germline CDR1 and CDR2: SGHTA and FQGNSA. With 2 bases removed from V and 2 bases from J, the gap between germline ends came to 9 bases. The CDR3 runs 14 residues. The CDR3 loop reads CASSLYWANTEAFF. DNA for the CDR3: TGTGCCAGCAGCTTATACTGGGCTAACACTGAAGCTTTCTTT.

This chain links TRBV10-3 with TRBJ1-3; D not certain. V was trimmed by 3 bases and J by 4 bases, leaving 7 bases between them. CDR3 length equals 13 residues. Germline values: CDR1 ENHRY, CDR2 SYGVKD. CDR3 in amino acids: CAISDHRGNTIYF. CDR3 DNA: TGTGCCATCAGTGACCATCGGGGAAACACCATATATTTT.

This chain uses TRBV2 with TRBJ1-2, with D unresolved. CDR3 length equals 13 residues. The V gene's germline CDR1 is SNHLY and CDR2 FYNNEI. Trimming took 7 bases from V and 2 from J, leaving 11 bases between them. The CDR3 region has the DNA TGTGCCAGCAACGGGATGAGGAACTATGGCTACACCTTC. Encoded protein: CASNGMRNYGYTF.

V and J are TRBV15 and TRBJ1-6, with D perhaps matching TRBD1 (5 bases). This CDR3 contains 16 residues. Germline V CDR1 and CDR2: LNHNV, YYDKDF (reference sequence). V lost 0 bases and J 9 bases, leaving 15 bases between the germline ends. Here the CDR3 reads CATSRDAGVGGSPLHF. As DNA, the CDR3 is TGTGCCACCAGCAGAGATGCGGGGGTGGGGGGTTCACCCCTCCACTTT.

This chain connects TRBV7-7 to TRBJ2-2; 7 bases map to TRBD1. The CDR3 loop spans 15 amino acids. Germline values: CDR1 SSHAT, CDR2 FNYEAQ (reference sequence). Germline trimming cut 5 bases from V and 4 bases from J; bases unmatched to any gene: 7. The DNA of the CDR3 is TGTGCCAGCAGCCCAGGGGGAGACAGCACCGGGGAGCTGTTTTTT. Its protein product is CASSPGGDSTGELFF.